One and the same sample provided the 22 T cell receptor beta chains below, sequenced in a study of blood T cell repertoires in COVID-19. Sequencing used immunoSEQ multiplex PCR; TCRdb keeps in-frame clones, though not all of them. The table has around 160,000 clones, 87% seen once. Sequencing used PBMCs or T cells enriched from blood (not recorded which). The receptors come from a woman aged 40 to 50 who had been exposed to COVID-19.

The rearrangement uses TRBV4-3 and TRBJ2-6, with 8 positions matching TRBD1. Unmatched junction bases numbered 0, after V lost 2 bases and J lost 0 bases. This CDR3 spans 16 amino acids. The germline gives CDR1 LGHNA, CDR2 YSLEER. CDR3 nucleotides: TGCGCCAGCAGCCAAACAGGGGGCTCTGGGGCCAACGTCCTGACTTTC. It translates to CASSQTGGSGANVLTF.

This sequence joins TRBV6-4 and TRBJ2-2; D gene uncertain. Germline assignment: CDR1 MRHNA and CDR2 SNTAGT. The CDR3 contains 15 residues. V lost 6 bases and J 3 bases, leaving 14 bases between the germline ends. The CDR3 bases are TGTGCCAGCAGCCCCTTAAAAGAGTACACCGGGGAGCTGTTTTTT. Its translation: CASSPLKEYTGELFF.

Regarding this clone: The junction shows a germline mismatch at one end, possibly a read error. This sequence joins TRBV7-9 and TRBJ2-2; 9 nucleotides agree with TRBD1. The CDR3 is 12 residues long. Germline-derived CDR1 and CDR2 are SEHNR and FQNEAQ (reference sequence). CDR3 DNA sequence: TGTGCCAGCAGCTTAGGACAGGGGGAACTGTTTTTT. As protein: CASSLGQGELFF.

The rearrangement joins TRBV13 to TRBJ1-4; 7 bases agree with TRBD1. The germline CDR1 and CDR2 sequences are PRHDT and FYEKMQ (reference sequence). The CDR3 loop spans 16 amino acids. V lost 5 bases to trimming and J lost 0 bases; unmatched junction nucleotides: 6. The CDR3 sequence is CASSQTGLTTNEKLFF. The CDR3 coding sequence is TGTGCCAGCAGCCAGACAGGGTTAACAACTAATGAAAAACTGTTTTTT.

The CDR3 loop reads CASSQDSGEGVREKLFF. The CDR3 bases are TGCGCCAGCAGCCAAGATTCTGGGGAAGGGGTCAGGGAAAAACTGTTTTTT. The chain employs TRBV4-3 and TRBJ1-4, with D maybe TRBD1 (5 bases). V was cut by 0 bases and J by 8 bases, with 19 bases left in between. The CDR3 has 17 amino acids. The germline gives CDR1 LGHNA, CDR2 YSLEER.

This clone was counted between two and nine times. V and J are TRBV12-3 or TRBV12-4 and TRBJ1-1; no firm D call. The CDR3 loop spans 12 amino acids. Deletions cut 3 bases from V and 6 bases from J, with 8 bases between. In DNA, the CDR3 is TGTGCCAGCAGTTTTATTTCGTCTGAAGCTTTCTTT. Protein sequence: CASSFISSEAFF.

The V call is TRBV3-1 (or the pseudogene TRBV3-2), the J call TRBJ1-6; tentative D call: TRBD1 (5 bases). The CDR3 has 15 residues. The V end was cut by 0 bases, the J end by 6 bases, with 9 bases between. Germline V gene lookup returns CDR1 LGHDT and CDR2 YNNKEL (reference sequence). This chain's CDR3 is CASSQDPRANSPLHF. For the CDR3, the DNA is TGTGCCAGCAGCCAAGATCCCAGGGCTAATTCACCCCTCCACTTT.

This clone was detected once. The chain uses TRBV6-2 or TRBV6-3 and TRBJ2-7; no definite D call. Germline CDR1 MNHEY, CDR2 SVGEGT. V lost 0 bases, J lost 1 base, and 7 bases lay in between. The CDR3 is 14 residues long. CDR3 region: CASSYSPESYEQYF. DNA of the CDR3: TGTGCCAGCAGTTACTCGCCAGAATCCTACGAGCAGTACTTC.

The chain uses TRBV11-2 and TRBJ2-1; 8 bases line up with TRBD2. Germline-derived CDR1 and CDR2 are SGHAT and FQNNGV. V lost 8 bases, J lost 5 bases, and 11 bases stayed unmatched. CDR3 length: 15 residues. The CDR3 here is CASEGVRGAHNEQFF. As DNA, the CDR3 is TGTGCCAGCGAGGGCGTGCGGGGGGCTCACAATGAGCAGTTCTTC.

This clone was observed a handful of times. The CDR3 is CASSLGPNEKLFF. CDR3 coding DNA: TGTGCCAGCAGCTTAGGGCCAAATGAAAAACTGTTTTTT. The chain couples TRBV7-9 to TRBJ1-4; D is uncertain. The V gene's germline CDR1 is SEHNR and CDR2 FQNEAQ (reference sequence). V lost 1 base and J 5 bases, leaving 5 bases between the germline ends. CDR3 length: 13 residues.

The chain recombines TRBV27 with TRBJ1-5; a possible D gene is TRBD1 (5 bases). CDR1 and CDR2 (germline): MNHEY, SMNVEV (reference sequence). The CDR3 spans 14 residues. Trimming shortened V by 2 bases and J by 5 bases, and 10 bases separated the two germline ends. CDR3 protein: CASSLGGGYQPQHF. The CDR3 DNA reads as TGTGCCAGCAGTTTAGGGGGAGGCTATCAGCCCCAGCATTTT.

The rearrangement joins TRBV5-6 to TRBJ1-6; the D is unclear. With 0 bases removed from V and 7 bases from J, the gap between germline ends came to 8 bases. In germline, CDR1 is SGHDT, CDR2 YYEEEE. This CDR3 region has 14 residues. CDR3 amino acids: CASSLEGVNSPLHF. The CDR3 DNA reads TGTGCCAGCAGCTTGGAGGGAGTAAATTCACCCCTCCACTTT. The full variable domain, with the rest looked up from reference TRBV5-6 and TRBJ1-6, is DAGVTQSPTHLIKTRGQQVTLRCSPKSGHDTVSWYQQALGQGPQFIFQYYEEEERQRGNFPDRFSGHQFPNYSSELNVNALLLGDSALYLCASSLEGVNSPLHFGNGTRLTVT.

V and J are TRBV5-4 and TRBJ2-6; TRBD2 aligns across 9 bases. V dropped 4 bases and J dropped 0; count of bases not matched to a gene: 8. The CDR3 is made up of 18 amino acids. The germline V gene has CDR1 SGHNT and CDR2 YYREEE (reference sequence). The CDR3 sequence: CASSPSLAGSSGANVLTF. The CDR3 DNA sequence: TGTGCCAGCAGCCCATCACTAGCGGGCTCCTCTGGGGCCAACGTCCTGACTTTC.

The CDR3 DNA reads TGTGCCAGCAGTTTAGGGGGTGGCACTGAAGCTTTCTTT. This codes for CASSLGGGTEAFF. The chain carries TRBV6-2 or TRBV6-3 and TRBJ1-1; the D gene is possibly TRBD1 (6 bases). Germline-derived CDR1 and CDR2 are MNHEY and SVGEGT. The CDR3 sequence is 13 residues long. With 4 bases removed from V and 4 bases from J, the gap between germline ends came to 10 bases.

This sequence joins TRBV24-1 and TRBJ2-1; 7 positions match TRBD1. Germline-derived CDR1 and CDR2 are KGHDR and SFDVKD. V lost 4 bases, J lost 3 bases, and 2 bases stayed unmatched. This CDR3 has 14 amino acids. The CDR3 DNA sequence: TGTGCCACCAGTGAAAGGGACAGCTACAATGAGCAGTTCTTC. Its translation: CATSERDSYNEQFF.

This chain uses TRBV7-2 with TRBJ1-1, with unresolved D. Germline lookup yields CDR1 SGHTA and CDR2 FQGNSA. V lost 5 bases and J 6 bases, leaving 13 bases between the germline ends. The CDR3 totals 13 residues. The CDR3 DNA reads TGTGCCAGCAGCATTATAGTGGGCTCTGAAGCTTTCTTT. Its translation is CASSIIVGSEAFF.

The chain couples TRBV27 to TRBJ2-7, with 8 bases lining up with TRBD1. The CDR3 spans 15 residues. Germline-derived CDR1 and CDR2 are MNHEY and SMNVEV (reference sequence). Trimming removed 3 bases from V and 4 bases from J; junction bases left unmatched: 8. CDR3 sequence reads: CASSFPGQARYEQYF. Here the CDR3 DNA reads TGTGCCAGCAGTTTCCCGGGACAGGCTAGGTACGAGCAGTACTTC.

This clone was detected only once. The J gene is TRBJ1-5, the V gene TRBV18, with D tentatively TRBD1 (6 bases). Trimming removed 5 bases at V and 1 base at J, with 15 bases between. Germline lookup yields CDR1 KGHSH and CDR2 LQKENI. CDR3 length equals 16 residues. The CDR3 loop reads CASSGNREGSNQPQHF. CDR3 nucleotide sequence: TGTGCCAGCTCAGGCAACAGGGAGGGAAGCAATCAGCCCCAGCATTTT.

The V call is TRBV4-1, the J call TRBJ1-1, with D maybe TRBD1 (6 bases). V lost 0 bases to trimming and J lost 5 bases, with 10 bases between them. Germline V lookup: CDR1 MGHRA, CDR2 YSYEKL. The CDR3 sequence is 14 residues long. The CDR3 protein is CASSQDRGRTEAFF. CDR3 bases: TGCGCCAGCAGCCAAGACAGGGGAAGAACTGAAGCTTTCTTT.

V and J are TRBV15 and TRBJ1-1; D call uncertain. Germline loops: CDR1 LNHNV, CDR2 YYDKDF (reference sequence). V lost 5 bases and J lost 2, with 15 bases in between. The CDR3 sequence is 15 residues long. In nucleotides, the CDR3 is TGTGCCACCAGCCCCCGAGGAGGGAGCAACACTGAAGCTTTCTTT. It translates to CATSPRGGSNTEAFF. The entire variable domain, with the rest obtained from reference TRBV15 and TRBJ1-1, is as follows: DAMVIQNPRYQVTQFGKPVTLSCSQTLNHNVMYWYQQKSSQAPKLLFHYYDKDFNNEADTPDNFQSRRPNTSFCFLDIRSPGLGDTAMYLCATSPRGGSNTEAFFGQGTRLTVV.

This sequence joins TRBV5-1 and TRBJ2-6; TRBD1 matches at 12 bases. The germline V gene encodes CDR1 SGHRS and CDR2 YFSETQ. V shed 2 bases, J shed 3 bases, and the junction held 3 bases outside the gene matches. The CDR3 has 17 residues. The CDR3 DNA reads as TGCGCCAGCAGCTTAGGGACAGGGGGCTTTGGGGCCAACGTCCTGACTTTC. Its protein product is CASSLGTGGFGANVLTF.

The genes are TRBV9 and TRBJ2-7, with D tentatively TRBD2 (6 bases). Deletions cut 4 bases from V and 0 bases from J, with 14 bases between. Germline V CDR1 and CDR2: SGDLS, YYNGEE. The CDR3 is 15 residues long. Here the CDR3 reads CASSPSEGLSYEQYF. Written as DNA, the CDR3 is TGTGCCAGCAGCCCCTCGGAGGGACTCTCCTACGAGCAGTACTTC.